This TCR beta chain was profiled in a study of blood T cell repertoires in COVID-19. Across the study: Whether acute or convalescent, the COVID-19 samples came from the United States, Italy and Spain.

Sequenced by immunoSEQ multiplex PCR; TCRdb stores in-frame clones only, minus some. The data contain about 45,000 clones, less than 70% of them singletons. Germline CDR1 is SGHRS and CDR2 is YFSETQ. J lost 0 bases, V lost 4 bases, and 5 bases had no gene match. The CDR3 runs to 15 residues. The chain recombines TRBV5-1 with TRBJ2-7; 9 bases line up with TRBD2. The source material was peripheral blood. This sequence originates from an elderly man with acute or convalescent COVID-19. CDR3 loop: CASSLLSGSSYEQYF. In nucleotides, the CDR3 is TGCGCCAGCAGCCTTCTTAGCGGGAGCTCCTACGAGCAGTACTTC.